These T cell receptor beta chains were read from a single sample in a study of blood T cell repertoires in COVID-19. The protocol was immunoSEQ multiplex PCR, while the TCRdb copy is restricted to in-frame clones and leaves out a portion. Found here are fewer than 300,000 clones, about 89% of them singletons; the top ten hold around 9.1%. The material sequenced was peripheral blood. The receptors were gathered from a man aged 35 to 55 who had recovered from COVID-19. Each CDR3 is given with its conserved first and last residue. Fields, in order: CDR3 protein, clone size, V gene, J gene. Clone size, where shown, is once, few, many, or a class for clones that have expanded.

CASSPTGDNSPLHF	NA	TRBV7-9	TRBJ1-6
CASSADMAGELFF	NA	TRBV9	TRBJ2-2
CASSQQGNQPQHF	NA	TRBV18	TRBJ1-5
CAISEPGESSYEQYF	NA	TRBV10-3	TRBJ2-7
CASSPGGLAGGPRDEQYF	NA	TRBV6-4	TRBJ2-7
CASSEDRASGEKLFF	NA	TRBV6-1	TRBJ1-4
CASSTGDRGSGGYTF	few	TRBV5-4	TRBJ1-2
CASTPADRGNTGELFF	NA	TRBV19	TRBJ2-2
CASSLAGLQGTDTQYF	NA	TRBV28	TRBJ2-3
CAITLDREYEQYF	few	TRBV10-3	TRBJ2-7
CASSLRGRGTGELFF	NA	TRBV7-6	TRBJ2-2
CASSEGQGVNYGYTF	NA	TRBV25-1	TRBJ1-2
CANAQGWINTIYF	NA	TRBV5-1	TRBJ1-3
CASSRGRASGGVGYEQFF	once	TRBV4-3	TRBJ2-1
CASTDRHLANYGYTF	NA	TRBV6-6	TRBJ1-2
CASSLTGYSSPLHF	few	TRBV9	TRBJ1-6
CAIKTSVGDRGQHGYTF	NA	TRBV10-3	TRBJ1-2
CAISAQVYGYTF	NA	TRBV10-3	TRBJ1-2
CASSGLAGGPNTGELFF	NA	TRBV2	TRBJ2-2
CASSSLGIAGVQETQYF	NA	TRBV27	TRBJ2-5
CSVEDRENYGYTF	NA	TRBV29-1	TRBJ1-2
CASSPRSAGVTYEQYF	NA	TRBV7-2	TRBJ2-7
CSVAREGWPTQYF	once	TRBV29-1	TRBJ2-3
CASSLTTGLSYNEQFF	NA	TRBV11-3	TRBJ2-1
CASSSRGYGYTF	NA	TRBV7-8	TRBJ1-2
CASSSAGGRTDTQYF	NA	TRBV6-5	TRBJ2-3
CASSVGQFNSPLHF	NA	TRBV9	TRBJ1-6
CASSYSKGANTGELFF	NA	TRBV6-5	TRBJ2-2
CASSRVRGRSNEKLFF	NA	TRBV14	TRBJ1-4
CASSSWVSDTNYGYTF	NA	TRBV7-2	TRBJ1-2
CASSALERGGQETQYF	NA	TRBV5-4	TRBJ2-5
CASSTPGLAGGKNIQYF	NA	TRBV19	TRBJ2-4
CASSYRDRGRETQYF	NA	TRBV7-9	TRBJ2-5
CASSRGQGGSYEQYF	once	TRBV5-4	TRBJ2-7
CASSLDIRGTGVLMVSPLHF	once	TRBV11-2	TRBJ1-6
CATSKGGYEQFF	few	TRBV15	TRBJ2-1
CASSISTSGATDTQYF	NA	TRBV19	TRBJ2-3
CASSLRGGIPPLTDTQYF	NA	TRBV7-3	TRBJ2-3
CASSSPGLEAFF	NA	TRBV5-4	TRBJ1-1
CASSYDRVGSTDTQYF	NA	TRBV5-6	TRBJ2-3
CASSSAPGIIWSYGYTF	NA	TRBV3-1/TRBV3-2	TRBJ1-2
CASKGRGSTDTQYF	many	TRBV2	TRBJ2-3
CATSDRTGNQPQHF	NA	TRBV24-1	TRBJ1-5
CASSLTFRAETQYF	NA	TRBV7-8	TRBJ2-5
CASSLPGGYEQYF	NA	TRBV27	TRBJ2-7
CASSVFITSGSSTDTQYF	NA	TRBV2	TRBJ2-3
CASSDFSGTGDLSEQYF	NA	TRBV10-1	TRBJ2-7
CASSLKGVVTGASGNTIYF	NA	TRBV7-9	TRBJ1-3
CASSIRDSSTDTQYF	NA	TRBV19	TRBJ2-3
CASSAQAGEQFF	NA	TRBV7-6	TRBJ2-1
CASRTLVAGVYEQYF	once	TRBV4-1	TRBJ2-7
CASSPGTGVGNTIYF	NA	TRBV18	TRBJ1-3
CASSEGDTHTDTQYF	NA	TRBV6-1	TRBJ2-3
CASSLSTSSEQFF	NA	TRBV11-3	TRBJ2-1
CASRPDRDDGYTF	NA	TRBV12-3/TRBV12-4	TRBJ1-2